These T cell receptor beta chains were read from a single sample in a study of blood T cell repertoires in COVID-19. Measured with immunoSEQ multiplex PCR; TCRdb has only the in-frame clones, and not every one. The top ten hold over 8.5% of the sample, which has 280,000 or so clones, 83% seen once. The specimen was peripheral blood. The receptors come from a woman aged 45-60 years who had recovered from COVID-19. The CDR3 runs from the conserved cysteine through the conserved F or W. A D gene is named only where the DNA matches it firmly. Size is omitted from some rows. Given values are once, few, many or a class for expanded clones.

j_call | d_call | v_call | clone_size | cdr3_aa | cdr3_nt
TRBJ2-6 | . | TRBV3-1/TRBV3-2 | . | CASSQSGLSGANVLTF | TGTGCCAGCAGCCAATCGGGACTCTCTGGGGCCAACGTCCTGACTTTC
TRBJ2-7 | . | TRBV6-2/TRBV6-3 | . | CASSYSRQSYEQYF | TGTGCCAGCAGTTACTCGAGACAGAGCTACGAGCAGTACTTC
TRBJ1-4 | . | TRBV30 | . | CAWRGQGQRKTVF | TGTGCCTGGAGGGGGCAGGGACAACGAAAAACTGTTTTT
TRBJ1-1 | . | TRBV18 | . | CASSPPGVPGHEAFF | TGTGCCAGCTCACCCCCTGGGGTTCCAGGGCATGAAGCTTTCTTT
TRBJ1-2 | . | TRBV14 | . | CASSQKDPRAGYGYTF | TGTGCCAGCAGCCAAAAAGATCCCAGGGCAGGCTATGGCTACACCTTC
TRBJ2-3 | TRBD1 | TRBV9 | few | CASSVGQGASDTQYF | TGTGCCAGCAGCGTAGGTCAGGGGGCGTCAGATACGCAGTATTTT
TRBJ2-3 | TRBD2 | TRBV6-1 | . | CASSEPRGRGGQDTQYF | TGTGCCAGCAGTGAACCTCGCGGGCGGGGGGGTCAAGATACGCAGTATTTT
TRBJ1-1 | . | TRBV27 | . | CASRPRSAEAFF | TGTGCCAGCAGGCCCCGTAGCGCTGAAGCTTTCTTT
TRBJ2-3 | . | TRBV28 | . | CASRKHGTTDTQYF | TGTGCCAGCAGGAAACACGGGACTACAGATACGCAGTATTTT
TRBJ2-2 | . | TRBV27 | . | CASTWGGIDTGELFF | TGTGCCAGCACCTGGGGCGGAATCGACACCGGGGAGCTGTTTTTT
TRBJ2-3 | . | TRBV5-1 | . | CASSLGPSTDTQYF | TGCGCCAGCAGCTTGGGGCCCTCCACAGATACGCAGTATTTT
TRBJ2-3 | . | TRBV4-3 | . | CASSQNYMGAGDTQYF | TGCGCCAGCAGCCAAAATTACATGGGGGCAGGAGATACGCAGTATTTT
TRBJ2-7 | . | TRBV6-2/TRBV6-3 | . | CASSYSSRDPTYEQYF | TGTGCCAGCAGTTACTCTAGCAGGGATCCCACCTACGAGCAGTACTTC
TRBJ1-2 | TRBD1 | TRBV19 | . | CASSAGQPIERYTF | TGTGCCAGTAGTGCGGGACAGCCCATAGAGCGCTACACCTTC
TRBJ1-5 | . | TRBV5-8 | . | CASSSQQGDQPQHF | TGTGCCAGCAGCTCTCAACAGGGAGATCAGCCCCAGCATTTT
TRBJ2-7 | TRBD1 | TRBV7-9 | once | CASSSPGTGLYEQYF | TGTGCCAGCAGCTCGCCCGGGACAGGGCTCTACGAGCAGTACTTC
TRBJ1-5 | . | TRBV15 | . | CATRPDKAGQPQHF | TGTGCCACCAGACCGGACAAAGCGGGTCAGCCCCAGCATTTT
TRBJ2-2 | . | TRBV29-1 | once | CSVVEWGELFF | TGCAGCGTTGTGGAGTGGGGGGAGCTGTTTTTT
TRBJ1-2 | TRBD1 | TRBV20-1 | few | CSASNRGYGYTF | TGCAGTGCTAGTAACAGGGGCTATGGCTACACCTTC
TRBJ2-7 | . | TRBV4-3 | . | CASSQGLPGYEQYF | TGCGCCAGCAGCCAAGGGCTCCCAGGTTACGAGCAGTACTTC
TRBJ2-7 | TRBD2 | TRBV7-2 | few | CASSRTSGKTDEQYF | TGTGCCAGCAGCCGGACTAGCGGGAAGACGGACGAGCAGTACTTC
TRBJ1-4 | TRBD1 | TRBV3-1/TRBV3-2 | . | CASSQESDRGLGNEKLFF | TGTGCCAGCAGCCAAGAGAGCGACAGGGGATTGGGTAATGAAAAACTGTTTTTT
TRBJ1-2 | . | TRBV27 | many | CASSGHLGGQNYGYTF | TGTGCCAGCAGTGGTCATCTCGGGGGTCAAAACTATGGCTACACCTTC
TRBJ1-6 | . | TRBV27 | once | CASSRQASYSPLHF | TGTGCCAGCAGTCGACAGGCCTCCTATTCACCCCTCCACTTT
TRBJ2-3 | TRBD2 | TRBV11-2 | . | CASSLAGEDTQYF | TGTGCCAGCAGCCTAGCGGGGGAAGATACGCAGTATTTT
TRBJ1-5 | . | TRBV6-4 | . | CASNRGQSYSNQPQHF | TGTGCCAGCAACCGTGGACAGTCCTATAGCAATCAGCCCCAGCATTTT
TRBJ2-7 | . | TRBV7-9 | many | CASSIHRGGVYEQYF | TGTGCCAGCAGCATCCACCGAGGCGGGGTATACGAGCAGTACTTC
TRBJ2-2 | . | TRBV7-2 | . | CASSLGLANTGELFF | TGTGCCAGCAGCTTAGGGCTGGCTAACACCGGGGAGCTGTTTTTT
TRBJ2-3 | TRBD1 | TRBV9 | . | CASSEGGDSTDTQYF | TGTGCCAGCTCCGAAGGGGGCGATAGCACAGATACGCAGTATTTT
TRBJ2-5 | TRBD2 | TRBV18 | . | CASSPPGGIETQYF | TGTGCCAGCTCACCCCCGGGGGGTATTGAGACCCAGTACTTC
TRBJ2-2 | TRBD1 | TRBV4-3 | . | CASSPLHGQGHTGELFF | TGCGCCAGCAGCCCCCTGCATGGACAGGGGCACACCGGGGAGCTGTTTTTT
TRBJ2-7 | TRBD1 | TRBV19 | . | CASSLPFRTGENYEQYF | TGTGCCAGTAGTCTGCCATTCCGGACAGGGGAGAACTACGAGCAGTACTTC
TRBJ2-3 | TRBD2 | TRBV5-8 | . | CASSLGLAGAADTQYF | TGTGCCAGCAGCTTGGGACTAGCGGGGGCCGCAGATACGCAGTATTTT
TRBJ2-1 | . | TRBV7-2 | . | CASSLEGGTFTNEQFF | TGTGCCAGCAGCTTAGAGGGCGGGACCTTCACCAATGAGCAGTTCTTC
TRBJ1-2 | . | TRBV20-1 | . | CSASIGVGYTF | TGCAGTGCTAGTATCGGGGTTGGCTACACCTTC